This passage covers 4 T cell receptor beta chains from one sample sequenced in a study of blood T cell repertoires in COVID-19. Using immunoSEQ multiplex PCR, the repertoire was profiled, and TCRdb retains in-frame clones only, with some absent. The sample consists of about 380,000 clones, around 89% of them appearing once. The sample was peripheral blood. The receptors shown here come from a man aged 35 to 55 with acute or convalescent COVID-19.

This clone appeared once. CDR3 nucleotide sequence: TGTGCCAGCAGCCGCGGGGGGGGCAATGAGCAGTTCTTC. Protein product: CASSRGGGNEQFF. The chain has TRBV6-5 and TRBJ2-1, with 9 bases that match TRBD2. CDR3 length: 13 residues. Germline V gives CDR1 MNHEY, CDR2 SVGAGI. V dropped 6 bases and J dropped 6; count of bases not matched to a gene: 3.

The chain combines TRBV10-2 with TRBJ1-2, with D maybe TRBD1 (5 bases). The CDR3 has 12 amino acids. Germline loops: CDR1 WSHSY, CDR2 SAAADI. Trimming took 9 bases from V and 3 from J, leaving 11 bases between them. As DNA, the CDR3 is TGCGCCAGTGGAGGGGAGGACTATGGCTACACCTTC. It codes for CASGGEDYGYTF.

The chain couples TRBV5-5 to TRBJ2-7, with 7 bases that match TRBD1. The germline V gene encodes CDR1 SGHKS and CDR2 YYEKEE (reference sequence). The CDR3 sequence is 14 residues long. Trimming cost V 4 bases and J 6 bases; bases outside gene matches: 10. CDR3 residues: CASSQLGQTIEQYF. CDR3 DNA sequence: TGTGCCAGCAGCCAACTGGGACAGACTATCGAGCAGTACTTC.

V gene TRBV5-4 combines with J gene TRBJ2-7; D perhaps matches TRBD1 (6 bases). Germline CDR1 is SGHNT and CDR2 is YYREEE (reference sequence). V dropped 0 bases and J dropped 5 bases, with 12 bases sitting between them. This CDR3 has 14 amino acids. The CDR3 is CASSLVQGSHEQYF. In DNA, the CDR3 is TGTGCCAGCAGCTTGGTACAGGGTTCCCACGAGCAGTACTTC.